The 7 T cell receptor beta chains below were found in one sample sequenced in a study of cytomegalovirus exposure and HLA in healthy donors. Method: immunoSEQ multiplex PCR; TCRdb's copy keeps in-frame clones and lacks some. The sample holds about 140,000 clones, almost 85% seen once. Input material: PBMCs. The receptors here all came from a woman aged 25 to 39 in good health and CMV-seronegative.

The rearrangement links TRBV2 to TRBJ1-1; unclear D gene. The CDR3 spans 13 residues. V was clipped by 6 bases and J by 3 bases, with 11 bases between them. Per germline, CDR1 SNHLY and CDR2 FYNNEI. The CDR3 region is CASRLVADTEAFF. In nucleotides, the CDR3 is TGTGCCAGCAGGCTCGTTGCGGACACTGAAGCTTTCTTT.

The gene calls are TRBV7-9 and TRBJ1-3, with a tentative D call TRBD1 (5 bases). CDR3 length: 15 residues. Trimming cost V 1 base and J 2 bases, with 9 bases left between them. The germline CDR1 and CDR2 sequences are SEHNR and FQNEAQ (reference sequence). The CDR3 nucleotides are TGTGCCAGCAGCTTAGGGGCAGGGCCTGGAAACACCATATATTTT. Encoded protein: CASSLGAGPGNTIYF.

With regard to this clone: Other DNA sequences of this sample code for an identical CDR3. The genes are TRBV6-5 and TRBJ2-5; D uncertain. This CDR3 region has 12 residues. V lost 3 bases to trimming and J lost 5 bases, with 7 bases between them. CDR1 and CDR2 from the germline V gene are MNHEY and SVGAGI. Here the CDR3 reads CASSYSGETQYF. The CDR3 nucleotides read TGTGCCAGCAGTTATTCCGGGGAGACCCAGTACTTC.

J is TRBJ2-1 and V is TRBV6-6; D possibly corresponds to TRBD1 (5 bases). Germline V gene lookup returns CDR1 MNHNY and CDR2 SVGAGI (reference sequence). The CDR3 sequence is 11 residues long. Trimming removed 5 bases at V and 12 bases at J, with 11 bases between. In DNA, the CDR3 is TGTGCCAGCAGTCTCCAGGGTTGGCAGTTCTTC. Translation gives CASSLQGWQFF.

The chain uses TRBV18 and TRBJ2-2, with a possible D match to TRBD2 (6 bases). The CDR3 is 16 amino acids. V gave up 3 bases and J gave up 3 bases, with 14 bases separating them. Germline lookup yields CDR1 KGHSH and CDR2 LQKENI. CDR3 in DNA: TGTGCCAGCTCACCGTACCGGGACTTATACACCGGGGAGCTGTTTTTT. It encodes CASSPYRDLYTGELFF.

The chain is built from TRBV7-6 and TRBJ1-1; D is undetermined. From germline, CDR1 is SGHVS and CDR2 FNYEAQ. The CDR3 sequence is 15 residues long. Trimming took off 1 base at V and 1 base at J, with 10 bases between the two ends. The CDR3 spells CASSLGPAGNTEAFF. The CDR3 DNA reads TGTGCCAGCAGCTTAGGCCCTGCCGGGAACACTGAAGCTTTCTTT.

The chain employs TRBV28 and TRBJ2-3; D might be TRBD2 (6 bases). The germline V gene encodes CDR1 MDHEN and CDR2 SYDVKM. This CDR3 has 14 residues. Trimming removed 2 bases at V and 2 bases at J, with 8 bases between. For the CDR3, the DNA is TGTGCCAGCAGTTTACCGGGGGACACAGATACGCAGTATTTT. It is translated as CASSLPGDTDTQYF.